This is a list of T cell receptor beta chains from one sample in a study of cytomegalovirus exposure and HLA in healthy donors. The assay was immunoSEQ multiplex PCR, and TCRdb's table has in-frame clones only and misses some. The data contain approximately 100,000 clones, about 80% of them seen just once; the ten biggest clones take up over 4%. Input material: PBMCs. The receptors originated from a female donor in good health and CMV-seropositive. CDR3s include the opening cysteine and the closing phenylalanine or tryptophan. The D gene is left open where the match is weak. A clone size is listed for some rows: how often the clone was seen (once, few, many), or a class if it is expanded.

j_gene,len,abundance,d_gene,v_gene,CDR3nt,CDR3aa
TRBJ1-2,13,NA,NA,TRBV7-2,TGTGCCAGCAGCTTAGAGAGGACGCGGGGCTTGGCCTTC,CASSLERTRGLAF
TRBJ2-7,14,NA,TRBD1,TRBV5-1,TGCGCCAGCAGCTTAGGGGACAGGTCCTACGAGCAGTACTTC,CASSLGDRSYEQYF
TRBJ1-1,19,NA,TRBD1,TRBV5-8,TGTGCCAGCAGCTTGTGGCAGGGGACAGGGGTAGCATTAGGCACTGAAGCTTTCTTT,CASSLWQGTGVALGTEAFF
TRBJ2-1,16,NA,TRBD2,TRBV5-1,TGCGCCAGCAGTTCAGGACTAGCGGGAGGAGACAATGAGCAGTTCTTC,CASSSGLAGGDNEQFF
TRBJ1-1,17,NA,NA,TRBV4-1,TGCGCCAGCAGCCAAGACGGACGGGGGAGGAGGAACACTGAAGCTTTCTTT,CASSQDGRGRRNTEAFF
TRBJ1-1,13,NA,NA,TRBV18,TGTGCCAGCTCACCCGTACCCCAAGTGGAGGCTTTCTTT,CASSPVPQVEAFF
TRBJ2-4,18,NA,TRBD1,TRBV18,TGTGCCAGCTCACCACCAAGTCGGGACAGGGGCGCCAAAAACATTCAGTACTTC,CASSPPSRDRGAKNIQYF
TRBJ2-4,13,NA,TRBD1,TRBV18,TGTGCCAGCTCACAGGGACAGGAAAACATTCAGTACTTC,CASSQGQENIQYF
TRBJ2-7,14,NA,TRBD1,TRBV5-4,TGTGCCAGCAGCCTCGGACAGGGAAGCTACGAGCAGTACTTC,CASSLGQGSYEQYF
TRBJ2-3,13,NA,NA,TRBV6-1,TGTGCCAGCCTTACAGCATTCACAGATACGCAGTATTTT,CASLTAFTDTQYF
TRBJ2-1,18,NA,TRBD2,TRBV7-2,TGTGCCAGCAGCACGTATGCCCGGGCTAGCGGGTACCTCAATGAGCAGTTCTTC,CASSTYARASGYLNEQFF
TRBJ2-5,16,NA,TRBD2,TRBV28,TGTGCCAGCAGTTCCGCCGGACTAGCGGCACAAGAGACCCAGTACTTC,CASSSAGLAAQETQYF
TRBJ1-5,18,NA,TRBD1,TRBV19,TGTGCCAGCTGTCGGGACAGGGGGCGGTGGAATAGCAATCAGCCCCAGCATTTT,CASCRDRGRWNSNQPQHF
TRBJ2-1,16,NA,NA,TRBV27,TGTGCCAGCAGTAAGGGAAGTGACTACTCCTACAATGAGCAGTTCTTC,CASSKGSDYSYNEQFF
TRBJ1-2,13,NA,NA,TRBV5-8,TGTGCCAGCAGCTTGACTTCAGGGTTTGGCTACACCTTC,CASSLTSGFGYTF
TRBJ2-3,14,NA,TRBD2,TRBV7-8,TGTGCCAGCAGCCTAGCGGGCAACACAGATACGCAGTATTTT,CASSLAGNTDTQYF
TRBJ2-2,16,once,TRBD2,TRBV28,TGTGCCAGCAGTTCCTCCCTAGCGGAGAACACCGGGGAGCTGTTTTTT,CASSSSLAENTGELFF
TRBJ2-7,13,NA,NA,TRBV28,TGTGCCAGCGCATTTCGACATTCCTACGAGCAGTACTTC,CASAFRHSYEQYF
TRBJ1-4,14,NA,TRBD1,TRBV18,TGTGCCAGCTCACAGGGGGCCAGGGATGAAAAACTGTTTTTT,CASSQGARDEKLFF
TRBJ1-2,15,NA,TRBD1,TRBV6-5,TGTGCCAGCAGCGGACAGGGGGCCATTGACTATGGCTACACCTTC,CASSGQGAIDYGYTF